Following are 28 T cell receptor beta chains from one sample sequenced in a study of T cells after yellow fever vaccination. From the 5' RACE reads, TCRdb called clonotypes with MiXCR, one entry per CDR3 protein. The data show 200,000 to 300,000 distinct CDR3 sequences, more than 3.5% seen once. The input for sequencing was PBMCs, taken 15 days after the yellow fever booster vaccination. All receptors come from a man aged 18 to 29 who received the YFV17D yellow fever vaccine.

This clonotype was seen repeatedly, ten times or more. V and J are TRBV5-1 and TRBJ2-2; D perhaps matches TRBD2 (6 bases). The CDR3 runs 15 residues. V lost 6 bases and J lost 4, with 16 bases in between. CDR1 is SGHRS, CDR2 YFSETQ, per germline. The CDR3 sequence: CASIQGGRGTGELFF. CDR3 nucleotides: TGCGCCAGCATTCAGGGAGGCCGGGGCACCGGGGAGCTGTTTTTT.

This clonotype was picked up many times. This chain joins TRBV2 and TRBJ2-1; 12 nucleotides align to TRBD2. Germline V CDR1 and CDR2: SNHLY, FYNNEI. V lost 6 bases and J lost 5; bases outside the gene matches: 5. The CDR3 spans 15 residues. The CDR3 spells CASRLAGGPDNEQFF. The CDR3 DNA reads as TGTGCCAGCAGGCTAGCGGGGGGGCCGGACAATGAGCAGTTCTTC. The whole variable domain, remainder taken from reference TRBV2 and TRBJ2-1, is EPEVTQTPSHQVTQMGQEVILRCVPISNHLYFYWYRQILGQKVEFLVSFYNNEISEKSEIFDDQFSVERPDGSNFTLKIRSTKLEDSAMYFCASRLAGGPDNEQFFGPGTRLTVL.

The sample holds many counts of this clonotype. The chain combines TRBV7-2 with TRBJ2-1; tentatively, D is TRBD2 (6 bases). Germline lookup yields CDR1 SGHTA and CDR2 FQGNSA. CDR3 length: 16 residues. Trimming stripped 3 bases from V and 0 bases from J, with 12 bases between. The CDR3 loop is CASSFAVAVSYNEQFF. DNA of the CDR3: TGTGCCAGCAGCTTCGCGGTAGCGGTCTCCTACAATGAGCAGTTCTTC.

The J gene is TRBJ1-5, the V gene TRBV18; D gene ambiguous. V was trimmed by 2 bases and J by 0 bases, leaving 14 bases between them. The germline gives CDR1 KGHSH, CDR2 LQKENI. This CDR3 region has 17 residues. Here the CDR3 DNA reads TGTGCCAGCTCACCATCCCCCCCGTCCCATAGCAATCAGCCCCAGCATTTT. It is translated as CASSPSPPSHSNQPQHF.

The chain couples TRBV3-1 to TRBJ2-6; D gene uncertain. Trimming pared 4 bases from V and 0 bases from J, leaving 4 bases between. The germline CDR1 and CDR2 sequences are LGHDT and YNNKEL (reference sequence). The CDR3 is 14 residues long. CDR3 in DNA: TGTGCCAGCAGCCCAATCTCTGGGGCCAACGTCCTGACTTTC. Translated: CASSPISGANVLTF.

The sample holds many counts of this clonotype. In DNA, the CDR3 is TGCGCCAGCAGCTTGACAGGGCGGTCCTACGAGCAGTACTTC. It codes for CASSLTGRSYEQYF. The gene calls are TRBV5-1 and TRBJ2-7, with D maybe TRBD1 (6 bases). CDR3 size: 14 residues. The germline V gene encodes CDR1 SGHRS and CDR2 YFSETQ. V lost 1 base and J lost 1, with 9 bases in between.

There are many counts of this clonotype. The chain uses TRBV7-8 and TRBJ2-1, with D perhaps matching TRBD1 (5 bases). CDR1 SGHVS and CDR2 FQNEAQ come from the germline V gene. CDR3 length: 15 residues. Trimming took 2 bases from V and 8 from J, leaving 16 bases between them. This CDR3 reads CASSLTPWGRDEQFF. The CDR3 DNA is TGTGCCAGCAGCTTAACCCCTTGGGGCCGGGATGAGCAGTTCTTC.

This clonotype was found many times. This rearrangement joins TRBV5-1 to TRBJ1-1, with D possibly TRBD1 on 6 matching bases. The CDR3 is 15 amino acids. Germline assignment: CDR1 SGHRS and CDR2 YFSETQ. V lost 1 base, J lost 5 bases, and 15 bases lay in between. This chain's CDR3 is CASSLTGSLRTEAFF. The CDR3 DNA reads as TGCGCCAGCAGCTTGACAGGGAGTCTTAGAACTGAAGCTTTCTTT.

This clonotype was found many times. The J gene is TRBJ2-3, the V gene TRBV7-2; D call uncertain. The CDR3 covers 14 residues. The germline CDR1 and CDR2 sequences are SGHTA and FQGNSA. Trimming shortened V by 1 base and J by 4 bases, and 9 bases separated the two germline ends. CDR3 in amino acids: CASSLGPVADTQYF. CDR3 sequence (DNA): TGTGCCAGCAGCTTAGGCCCTGTTGCAGATACGCAGTATTTT.

The table lists this clonotype with many counts. This sequence joins TRBV20-1 and TRBJ2-3; 9 bases fit TRBD2. From germline, CDR1 is DFQATT and CDR2 SNEGSKA (reference sequence). The CDR3 totals 14 residues. J lost 0 bases, V lost 4 bases, and 2 bases had no gene match. The CDR3 DNA follows: TGCAGTGCTACTAGCGGGGTTAGCACAGATACGCAGTATTTT. Amino acid sequence: CSATSGVSTDTQYF.

At least ten counts were recorded for this clonotype. The chain carries TRBV4-3 and TRBJ2-1; maybe TRBD2 (5 bases). The CDR3 loop spans 13 amino acids. Trimming shortened V by 0 bases and J by 8 bases, and 8 bases separated the two germline ends. Germline V gives CDR1 LGHNA, CDR2 YSLEER. The CDR3 is CASSQDPSYEQFF. In DNA, the CDR3 is TGCGCCAGCAGCCAAGACCCTAGCTATGAGCAGTTCTTC.

This clonotype has a handful of counts. The CDR3 nucleotides read TGTGCCAGCAGTGAATTTGGGCCACAGAGGGATTCACCCCTCCACTTT. It is translated as CASSEFGPQRDSPLHF. The V call is TRBV6-1, the J call TRBJ1-6; D is uncertain. Germline CDR1 and CDR2: MNHNS and SASEGT. The V end was cut by 2 bases, the J end by 8 bases, with 16 bases between. The CDR3 is 16 amino acids.

This chain joins TRBV13 and TRBJ1-5; no clear D gene. Trimming pared 0 bases from V and 4 bases from J, leaving 10 bases between. Germline V gene sequence: CDR1 PRHDT, CDR2 FYEKMQ (reference sequence). This CDR3 contains 15 residues. The DNA for the CDR3 is TGTGCCAGCAGCTTAGGTAGGATGACAAATCAGCCCCAGCATTTT. Protein sequence: CASSLGRMTNQPQHF.

This clonotype was counted ten times or more. V is TRBV18 and J is TRBJ1-6; D is undetermined. The ends were cut back, 2 bases at V and 6 bases at J, with 5 bases in the middle. Germline CDR1 KGHSH, CDR2 LQKENI. This CDR3 region has 13 residues. The chain's CDR3 is CASSPGFNSPLHF. The CDR3 DNA reads as TGTGCCAGCTCACCAGGCTTTAATTCACCCCTCCACTTT. Variable domain in full (rest from reference TRBV18 and TRBJ1-6): NAGVMQNPRHLVRRRGQEARLRCSPMKGHSHVYWYRQLPEEGLKFMVYLQKENIIDESGMPKERFSAEFPKEGPSILRIQQVVRGDSAAYFCASSPGFNSPLHFGNGTRLTVT.

This clonotype was seen repeatedly, ten times or more. This chain joins TRBV5-6 and TRBJ2-2; a possible D gene is TRBD1 (5 bases). The ends were cut back, 0 bases at V and 4 bases at J, with 10 bases in the middle. The germline CDR1 and CDR2 sequences are SGHDT and YYEEEE. The CDR3 has 15 residues. Here the CDR3 DNA reads TGTGCCAGCAGCTTGGGACAGCGCGGCACCGGGGAGCTGTTTTTT. Encoded protein: CASSLGQRGTGELFF.

This clonotype was recorded many times. This sequence joins TRBV7-8 and TRBJ1-6; D possibly corresponds to TRBD1 (5 bases). V lost 8 bases, J lost 5 bases, and 13 bases lay in between. The germline CDR1 and CDR2 sequences are SGHVS and FQNEAQ. CDR3 length: 14 amino acids. The CDR3 sequence: CASLSGADNSPLHF. CDR3 DNA: TGTGCCAGCCTTTCTGGGGCTGATAATTCACCCCTCCACTTT.

This clonotype was counted ten times or more. This chain connects TRBV19 to TRBJ2-7, with TRBD1 matching over 12 bases. Germline trimming cut 9 bases from V and 5 bases from J; bases unmatched to any gene: 5. CDR1 is LNHDA and CDR2 is SQIVND in the germline V gene (reference sequence). The CDR3 is 13 residues long. Written as DNA, the CDR3 is TGTGCCAGCTCCGGGACAGGGGGCGACGAGCAGTACTTC. Its protein is CASSGTGGDEQYF.

This clonotype was recorded at least ten times. This chain joins TRBV29-1 and TRBJ2-5, with 8 bases aligning to TRBD2. The CDR3 extends over 14 amino acids. The V and J ends lost 4 bases and 5 bases, in that order; junction bases with no gene match: 9. From germline, CDR1 is SQVTM and CDR2 ANQGSEA. CDR3 loop: CSVGRTSRGETQYF. DNA of the CDR3: TGCAGCGTTGGCCGGACTAGCCGGGGGGAGACCCAGTACTTC.

The sample holds many counts of this clonotype. The V and J genes are TRBV11-2 and TRBJ1-1; D unclear. The germline gives CDR1 SGHAT, CDR2 FQNNGV. V was trimmed by 0 bases and J by 3 bases, leaving 5 bases between them. The CDR3 has 13 residues. The CDR3 sequence: CASSLDRYTEAFF. Written as DNA, the CDR3 is TGTGCCAGCAGCTTAGACAGGTACACTGAAGCTTTCTTT.

This chain connects TRBV5-1 to TRBJ2-5; D gene uncertain. The CDR3 is 14 amino acids. Germline lookup yields CDR1 SGHRS and CDR2 YFSETQ. Trimming removed 6 bases at V and 8 bases at J, with 20 bases between. CDR3 coding DNA: TGCGCCAGCATCCAAGTCTGGTCGGTGGATACCCAGTACTTC. It yields the protein CASIQVWSVDTQYF.

At least ten counts were recorded for this clonotype. J is TRBJ1-1 and V is TRBV7-2; TRBD1 is a possible D gene (5 bases). CDR1 is SGHTA and CDR2 is FQGNSA in the germline V gene. V lost 0 bases and J 1 base, leaving 9 bases between the germline ends. The CDR3 extends over 15 amino acids. In DNA form, the CDR3 reads TGTGCCAGCAGCTTAGCTGAGGGGAGGAACACTGAAGCTTTCTTT. Residues: CASSLAEGRNTEAFF.

This clonotype has at least ten counts. The chain links TRBV5-1 to TRBJ2-1, with a possible D match to TRBD1 (6 bases). CDR3 length: 14 residues. CDR1 SGHRS and CDR2 YFSETQ come from the germline V gene. The V and J ends lost 10 bases and 5 bases respectively, with 19 bases between them. CDR3: CARQGPSPDNEQFF. The CDR3 DNA follows: TGCGCCCGCCAGGGGCCCTCGCCCGACAATGAGCAGTTCTTC.

This clonotype has a count of ten or more. The chain carries TRBV5-1 and TRBJ2-3; possible D gene TRBD2, 6 bases. CDR1 is SGHRS, CDR2 YFSETQ, per germline. The V end lost 0 bases, the J end lost 6 bases, and 14 bases lay between the germline ends. This CDR3 has 15 amino acids. The CDR3 sequence: CASSLDGGRSDTQYF. The CDR3 DNA follows: TGCGCCAGCAGCTTGGATGGGGGGAGGAGTGATACGCAGTATTTT. The variable domain in full, completed from reference TRBV5-1 and TRBJ2-3, reads KAGVTQTPRYLIKTRGQQVTLSCSPISGHRSVSWYQQTPGQGLQFLFEYFSETQRNKGNFPGRFSGRQFSNSRSEMNVSTLELGDSALYLCASSLDGGRSDTQYFGPGTRLTVL.

The CDR3 DNA is TGTGCCAGCAGGGGCGGTTGGGGACCCTATGGCTACACCTTC. Translated: CASRGGWGPYGYTF. V gene TRBV7-2 combines with J gene TRBJ1-2; D is perhaps TRBD1 (5 bases). V was cut by 6 bases and J by 4 bases, with 15 bases left in between. CDR1 and CDR2 (germline): SGHTA, FQGNSA. The CDR3 length is 14 residues.

This clonotype was recorded at least ten times. This chain connects TRBV12-3 or TRBV12-4 to TRBJ1-5, with D perhaps matching TRBD1 (5 bases). V shed 6 bases and J shed 7 bases, with 16 bases lying between them. The CDR3 is made up of 14 amino acids. The CDR3 bases are TGTGCCAGCAGCGCCTGGGGGTACGGCCAGCCCCAGCATTTT. Translating it yields CASSAWGYGQPQHF.

In its sample, this clonotype was seen many times. V usage is TRBV7-2 and J usage is TRBJ2-3, with D possibly matching TRBD1 (6 bases). The CDR3 is 15 amino acids. V lost 2 bases to trimming and J lost 0 bases, with 9 bases between them. The germline gives CDR1 SGHTA, CDR2 FQGNSA. CDR3 DNA: TGTGCCAGCAGCTTAATGAGGGGGAGCACAGATACGCAGTATTTT. Translation: CASSLMRGSTDTQYF.

The rearrangement links TRBV4-1 to TRBJ2-5; D might be TRBD1 (6 bases). Per germline, CDR1 MGHRA and CDR2 YSYEKL. V lost 4 bases and J lost 5, with 11 bases in between. The CDR3 runs to 13 residues. CDR3: CASSRGPEETQYF. CDR3 nucleotide sequence: TGCGCCAGCAGCCGGGGGCCGGAGGAGACCCAGTACTTC.

This clonotype was counted at least ten times. This chain joins TRBV4-3 and TRBJ1-5, with no clear D. V was pared by 3 bases and J by 3 bases, with 9 bases between. CDR1 and CDR2 from the germline V gene are LGHNA and YSLEER. There are 14 residues in the CDR3. CDR3: CASSQGRDNQPQHF. CDR3 nucleotide sequence: TGCGCCAGCAGCCAGGGTAGAGACAATCAGCCCCAGCATTTT.